Sequencing of this T cell receptor beta chain was carried out in a study of blood T cell repertoires in COVID-19. In the study overall: Researchers got acute and convalescent COVID-19 samples from the United States, Italy and Spain. PBMCs, B-cell-depleted T cells, or T cells were the source of the cDNA or gDNA that made up the material.

As handled by the study authors: Cell counts per sample came from amplifying reference gene primers. Clones were sequenced by immunoSEQ multiplex PCR, and TCRdb holds only the in-frame ones, with some missing. V and J calls plus clone size are reproduced from that table; the DNA served to infer D and trimming. The top ten hold 8% to 9.5% of the sample, which has about 260,000 clones, 75% to 90% seen once. V was trimmed by 7 bases and J by 4 bases, leaving 7 bases between them. This CDR3 has 11 amino acids. In germline, CDR1 is SNHLY, CDR2 FYNNEI. Sequencing was carried out using peripheral blood. The sequence was collected from a human donor in a cohort sampled during active COVID-19. V usage is TRBV2 and J usage is TRBJ2-5; D gene unclear. Here the CDR3 DNA reads TGTGCCAGCATAATCCGAGAGACCCAGTACTTC. Protein sequence: CASIIRETQYF. Full variable domain (remainder filled in from reference TRBV2 and TRBJ2-5): EPEVTQTPSHQVTQMGQEVILRCVPISNHLYFYWYRQILGQKVEFLVSFYNNEISEKSEIFDDQFSVERPDGSNFTLKIRSTKLEDSAMYFCASIIRETQYFGPGTRLLVL.